The source of this T cell receptor beta chain is a study of control samples from healthy donors and cancer patients. Sequencing used immunoSEQ multiplex PCR; TCRdb keeps in-frame clones, though not all of them. The data show about 130,000 clones, with 92% seen just once and roughly 2.1% held by the top ten. CDR1 is MNHEY and CDR2 is SMNVEV in the germline V gene (reference sequence). Trimming left V 6 bases short and J 6 bases short, with 12 bases between. The CDR3 has 12 amino acids. The TCR comes from a woman between 50 and 59 years old in good health. The chain joins TRBV27 to TRBJ2-7, with D perhaps matching TRBD2 (6 bases). Sequenced sample: blood. CDR3 region: CASSQLAGEQYF. As DNA, the CDR3 is TGTGCCAGCAGCCAACTAGCAGGCGAGCAGTACTTC.